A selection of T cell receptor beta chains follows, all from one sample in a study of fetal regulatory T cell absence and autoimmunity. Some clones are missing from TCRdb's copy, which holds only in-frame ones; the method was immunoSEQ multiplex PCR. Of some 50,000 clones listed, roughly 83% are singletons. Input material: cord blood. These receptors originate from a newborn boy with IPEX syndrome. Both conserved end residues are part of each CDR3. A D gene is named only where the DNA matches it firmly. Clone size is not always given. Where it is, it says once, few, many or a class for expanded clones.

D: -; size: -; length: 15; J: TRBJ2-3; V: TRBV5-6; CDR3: CASSLVDGVTDTQYF; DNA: TGTGCCAGCAGCTTGGTTGACGGAGTCACAGATACGCAGTATTTT
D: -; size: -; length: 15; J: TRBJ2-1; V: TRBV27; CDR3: CASSLSGLPHNEQFF; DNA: TGTGCCAGCAGTTTAAGTGGTCTCCCCCACAATGAGCAGTTCTTC
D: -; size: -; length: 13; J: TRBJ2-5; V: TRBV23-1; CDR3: CASSQNRGETQYF; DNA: TGCGCCAGCAGTCAAAACCGAGGAGAGACCCAGTACTTC
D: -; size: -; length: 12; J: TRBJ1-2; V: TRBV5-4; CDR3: CASSLGIYGYTF; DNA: TGTGCCAGCAGCTTAGGTATTTATGGCTACACCTTC
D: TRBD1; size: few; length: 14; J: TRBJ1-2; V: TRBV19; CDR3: CASSETGATYGYTF; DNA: TGTGCCAGTAGTGAAACAGGGGCGACCTATGGCTACACCTTC
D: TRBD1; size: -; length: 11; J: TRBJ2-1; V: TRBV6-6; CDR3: CASSQGDEQFF; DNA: TGTGCCAGCTCCCAGGGGGATGAGCAGTTCTTC
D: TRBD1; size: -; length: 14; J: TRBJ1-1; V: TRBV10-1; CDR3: CASSLDREGTEAFF; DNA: TGCGCCAGCAGCCTCGACAGGGAGGGCACTGAAGCTTTCTTT
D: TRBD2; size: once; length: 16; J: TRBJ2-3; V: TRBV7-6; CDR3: CASSWAAGGSTDTQYF; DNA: TGTGCCAGCAGCTGGGCCGCGGGGGGGAGCACAGATACGCAGTATTTT
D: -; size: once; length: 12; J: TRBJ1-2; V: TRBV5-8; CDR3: CASSLGGYGYTF; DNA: TGTGCCAGCAGCTTGGGGGGCTATGGCTACACCTTC
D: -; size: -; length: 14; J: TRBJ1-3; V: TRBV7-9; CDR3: CASSFGASGNTIYF; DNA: TGTGCCAGCAGCTTCGGGGCCTCTGGAAACACCATATATTTT
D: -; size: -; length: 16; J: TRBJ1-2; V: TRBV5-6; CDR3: CASSLFRSGGWNGYTF; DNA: TGTGCCAGCAGCTTGTTTAGATCGGGGGGATGGAATGGCTACACCTTC
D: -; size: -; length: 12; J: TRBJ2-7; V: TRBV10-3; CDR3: CAISGTVYEQYF; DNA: TGTGCCATCTCCGGGACCGTCTACGAGCAGTACTTC
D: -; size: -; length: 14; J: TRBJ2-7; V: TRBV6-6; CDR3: CASSYATPSYEQYF; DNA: TGTGCCAGCAGTTACGCCACCCCCTCCTACGAGCAGTACTTC
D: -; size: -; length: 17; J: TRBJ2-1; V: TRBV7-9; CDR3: CASSLGWRTSSYNEQFF; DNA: TGTGCCAGCAGCTTAGGTTGGCGGACAAGCTCCTACAATGAGCAGTTCTTC
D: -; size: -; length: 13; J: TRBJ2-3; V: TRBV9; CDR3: CASSGKWGDTQYF; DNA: TGTGCCAGCAGCGGAAAATGGGGAGATACGCAGTATTTT
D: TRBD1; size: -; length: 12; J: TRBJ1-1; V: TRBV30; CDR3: CAWSVYRGRAFF; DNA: TGTGCCTGGAGTGTGTACAGGGGGCGAGCTTTCTTT
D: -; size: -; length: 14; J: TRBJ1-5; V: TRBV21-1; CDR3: CASTRTGKGQPQHF; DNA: TGTGCCAGCACCAGGACAGGGAAAGGTCAGCCCCAGCATTTT
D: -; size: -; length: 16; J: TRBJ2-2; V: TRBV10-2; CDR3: CASRGDVSRYTGELFF; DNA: TGCGCCAGCAGGGGGGATGTTAGTCGGTACACCGGGGAGCTGTTTTTT
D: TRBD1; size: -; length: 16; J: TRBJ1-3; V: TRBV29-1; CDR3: CSVALGQGAGGNTIYF; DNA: TGCAGCGTTGCTCTTGGACAGGGGGCGGGTGGAAACACCATATATTTT
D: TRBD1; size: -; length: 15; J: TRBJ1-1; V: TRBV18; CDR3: CASSPLGQGATEAFF; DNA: TGTGCCAGCTCACCACTAGGACAGGGGGCAACTGAAGCTTTCTTT
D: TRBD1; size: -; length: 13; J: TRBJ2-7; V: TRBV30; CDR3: CAWTRTGVYEQYF; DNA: TGTGCCTGGACCCGGACAGGGGTCTACGAGCAGTACTTC
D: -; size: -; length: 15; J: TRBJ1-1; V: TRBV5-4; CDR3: CASSWDVLGNTEAFF; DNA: TGTGCCAGCAGCTGGGACGTCCTGGGGAACACTGAAGCTTTCTTT
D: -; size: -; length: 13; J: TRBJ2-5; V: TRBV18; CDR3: CASQGSDEETQYF; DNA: TGTGCCAGTCAGGGGTCCGACGAAGAGACCCAGTACTTC
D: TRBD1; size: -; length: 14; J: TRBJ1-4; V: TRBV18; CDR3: CASSPDRGNEKLFF; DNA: TGTGCCAGCTCACCAGACAGGGGGAATGAAAAACTGTTTTTT
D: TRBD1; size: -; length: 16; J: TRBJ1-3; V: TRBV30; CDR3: CAWRGGRTGDGNTIYF; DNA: TGTGCCTGGAGAGGTGGCAGGACAGGGGACGGAAACACCATATATTTT